The rows below give T cell receptor beta chains drawn from one sample of a study of cytomegalovirus exposure and HLA in healthy donors. The method was immunoSEQ multiplex PCR; TCRdb's version includes in-frame clones alone and lacks a portion of them. The sample has about 65,000 clones; 90% to 95% are singletons. Source material: PBMCs. The origin of the receptors is a young woman in good health and CMV-seronegative. CDR3s include the opening cysteine and the closing phenylalanine or tryptophan. The D gene is left open where the match is weak.

>15|TRBV10-3|TRBJ1-5|TRBD1
TGTGCCACACTTCGGGACAGGGGGAGCAATCAGCCCCAGCATTTT
CATLRDRGSNQPQHF
>12|TRBV19|TRBJ1-3|NA
TGTGCCAGTAATCGGGGAGGAAACACCATATATTTT
CASNRGGNTIYF
>18|TRBV29-1|TRBJ2-1|NA
TGCAGCGTTGATAGAGGGTGGCTAGGCCCCAGCTCCTACAATGAGCAGTTCTTC
CSVDRGWLGPSSYNEQFF
>15|TRBV6-1|TRBJ2-6|NA
TGTGCCAGCAGTGACGGGGACTCTGGGGCCAACGTCCTGACTTTC
CASSDGDSGANVLTF
>15|TRBV2|TRBJ2-5|NA
TGTGCCAGCAGTGGGCCGGGTCCCCGCGGGGAGACCCAGTACTTC
CASSGPGPRGETQYF
>13|TRBV19|TRBJ2-7|NA
TGTGCCAGTAGTGAGACGCCGGGGTACGAGCAGTACTTC
CASSETPGYEQYF
>13|TRBV7-3|TRBJ2-1|NA
TGTGCCAGCAGCTTAGCATCAGCGGGTGAGCAGTTCTTC
CASSLASAGEQFF
>16|TRBV2|TRBJ2-1|NA
TGTGCCAGCAGTAGATCACAGGATTCTCCCTACAATGAGCAGTTCTTC
CASSRSQDSPYNEQFF
>17|TRBV28|TRBJ2-1|NA
TGTGCCAGCAGTTTAGCCGGCCCGATGCAGGGAGGACATGAGCAGTTCTTC
CASSLAGPMQGGHEQFF
>14|TRBV6-5|TRBJ2-1|TRBD1
TGTGCCAGCAGTTACTCGGGACAGTACAATGAGCAGTTCTTC
CASSYSGQYNEQFF
>12|TRBV14|TRBJ2-7|NA
TGTGCCAGCAGCCAATCTTACTACGAGCAGTACTTC
CASSQSYYEQYF
>14|TRBV5-1|TRBJ2-3|NA
TGCGCCAGCTTTTTAGCGGAAAGCACAGATACGCAGTATTTT
CASFLAESTDTQYF
>15|TRBV28|TRBJ2-1|TRBD1
TGTGCCAGCAGTTTAATTGGACAGGGATCAAATGAGCAGTTCTTC
CASSLIGQGSNEQFF
>13|TRBV19|TRBJ2-7|NA
TGTGCCAGTGGTGACACCCGCTCCTACGAGCAGTACTTC
CASGDTRSYEQYF
>15|TRBV7-9|TRBJ1-1|TRBD1
TGTGCCAGCAGCTCCGGACAGGGGCGGAACACTGAAGCTTTCTTT
CASSSGQGRNTEAFF
>16|TRBV4-2|TRBJ2-3|TRBD1
TGTGCCAGCAGCCCTTCTCAGGGGGCCGTTACAGATACGCAGTATTTT
CASSPSQGAVTDTQYF
>17|TRBV5-4|TRBJ2-2|TRBD1
TGTGCCAGCACTCAGACAGGGCCCCTGACGGCCACCGGGGAGCTGTTTTTT
CASTQTGPLTATGELFF
>16|TRBV6-4|TRBJ2-1|NA
TGTGCCAGCAGTGAAAATGGAGGGATGGACTACAATGAGCAGTTCTTC
CASSENGGMDYNEQFF
>15|TRBV27|TRBJ2-2|NA
TGTGCCAGCAGTTTGGGAGGCCCGAACACCGGGGAGCTGTTTTTT
CASSLGGPNTGELFF